Below are 6 T cell receptor beta chains sequenced from a single sample in a study of breast tumors, draining lymph nodes, adjacent tissues. TCRdb passed the multiplex PCR reads through MiXCR, listing each CDR3 protein once. Of about 63,000 distinct CDR3 sequences listed, 57% are singletons. The sample comprised breast tumor tissue. The origin of the receptors is a female donor with breast cancer. Some clones in this sample may be carry-over from other donors' samples.

This clonotype was recorded at least ten times. The CDR3 sequence: CASSYVPRPEQFF. The CDR3 nucleotides are TGTGCCAGCAGTTATGTTCCCAGACCAGAGCAGTTCTTC. This chain uses TRBV6-2 or TRBV6-3 with TRBJ2-1; D is uncertain. Germline V gene sequence: CDR1 MNHEY, CDR2 SVGEGT. The CDR3 is 13 residues long. The V gene lost 3 bases and the J gene lost 10 bases, with 13 bases spanning the gap.

This clonotype was recorded at least ten times. CDR3 nucleotide sequence: TGTGCCAGCAGTTGGACTAGCGGGGAGTACAATGAGCAGTTCTTC. Encoded protein: CASSWTSGEYNEQFF. The V gene is TRBV6-5, the J gene TRBJ2-1, with 12 bases identical to TRBD2. The CDR3 is made up of 15 amino acids. CDR1 and CDR2 from the germline V gene are MNHEY and SVGAGI. With 4 bases clipped from V and 4 bases from J, the junction kept 2 bases outside the gene matches.

The chain carries TRBV29-1 and TRBJ2-1, with D possibly being TRBD1 (5 bases). The CDR3 totals 16 residues. Trimming removed 4 bases at V and 3 bases at J, with 19 bases between. CDR1 is SQVTM, CDR2 ANQGSEA, per germline. This CDR3 is CSVVYYLGRDYNEQFF. DNA of the CDR3: TGCAGCGTTGTTTACTACTTAGGCAGGGACTACAATGAGCAGTTCTTC.

The table lists this clonotype with many counts. The chain uses TRBV20-1 and TRBJ2-5; tentatively, D is TRBD1 (6 bases). Trimming took off 5 bases at V and 3 bases at J, with 16 bases between the two ends. This CDR3 is 14 amino acids long. Germline V CDR1 and CDR2: DFQATT, SNEGSKA (reference sequence). The CDR3 spells CSALDSADKETQYF. The DNA for the CDR3 is TGCAGTGCTCTGGACAGCGCTGATAAAGAGACCCAGTACTTC.

In its sample, this clonotype was seen many times. Possible read error: a much larger clone is one base away. The V call is TRBV5-1, the J call TRBJ1-5; D is perhaps TRBD1 (5 bases). The CDR3 runs 14 residues. The V gene's germline CDR1 is SGHRS and CDR2 YFSETQ. Written as DNA, the CDR3 is TGCGCCAGCAGCCCGGGGGTAAGCAATCACCCCCAGCATTTT. This translates into CASSPGVSNHPQHF.

This clonotype has ten or more counts. The chain couples TRBV20-1 to TRBJ2-1, with D possibly being TRBD2 (6 bases). V gave up 0 bases and J gave up 9 bases, with 12 bases separating them. The length of the CDR3 is 13 residues. Germline V gene sequence: CDR1 DFQATT, CDR2 SNEGSKA (reference sequence). The CDR3 here is CSARDLLAGEQFF. In DNA form, the CDR3 reads TGCAGTGCTAGAGATTTACTAGCTGGTGAGCAGTTCTTC.